This T cell receptor beta chain is from a study of siplizumab effects on memory and regulatory T cells. The CDR3 runs 16 residues. Germline-derived CDR1 and CDR2 are LNHDA and SQIVND (reference sequence). The V segment lost 6 bases and the J segment 0 bases; nucleotides outside the gene matches: 8. Repertoires were generated with immunoSEQ multiplex PCR, while TCRdb's copy carries only in-frame clones and drops some. The sample contains about 100,000 clones, approximately 91% of which appear only once. Sequencing was done on a sample of CD4+ T cells sorted from blood. This TCR was sampled from a human donor in good health. The chain has TRBV19 and TRBJ2-1; 7 bases align to TRBD2. This CDR3 reads CASSHSGSYSYNEQFF. The CDR3, as DNA: TGTGCCAGTAGCCATAGCGGGTCTTACTCCTACAATGAGCAGTTCTTC. Full variable domain (outside the CDR3, taken from reference TRBV19 and TRBJ2-1): DGGITQSPKYLFRKEGQNVTLSCEQNLNHDAMYWYRQDPGQGLRLIYYSQIVNDFQKGDIAEGYSVSREKKESFPLTVTSAQKNPTAFYLCASSHSGSYSYNEQFFGPGTRLTVL.